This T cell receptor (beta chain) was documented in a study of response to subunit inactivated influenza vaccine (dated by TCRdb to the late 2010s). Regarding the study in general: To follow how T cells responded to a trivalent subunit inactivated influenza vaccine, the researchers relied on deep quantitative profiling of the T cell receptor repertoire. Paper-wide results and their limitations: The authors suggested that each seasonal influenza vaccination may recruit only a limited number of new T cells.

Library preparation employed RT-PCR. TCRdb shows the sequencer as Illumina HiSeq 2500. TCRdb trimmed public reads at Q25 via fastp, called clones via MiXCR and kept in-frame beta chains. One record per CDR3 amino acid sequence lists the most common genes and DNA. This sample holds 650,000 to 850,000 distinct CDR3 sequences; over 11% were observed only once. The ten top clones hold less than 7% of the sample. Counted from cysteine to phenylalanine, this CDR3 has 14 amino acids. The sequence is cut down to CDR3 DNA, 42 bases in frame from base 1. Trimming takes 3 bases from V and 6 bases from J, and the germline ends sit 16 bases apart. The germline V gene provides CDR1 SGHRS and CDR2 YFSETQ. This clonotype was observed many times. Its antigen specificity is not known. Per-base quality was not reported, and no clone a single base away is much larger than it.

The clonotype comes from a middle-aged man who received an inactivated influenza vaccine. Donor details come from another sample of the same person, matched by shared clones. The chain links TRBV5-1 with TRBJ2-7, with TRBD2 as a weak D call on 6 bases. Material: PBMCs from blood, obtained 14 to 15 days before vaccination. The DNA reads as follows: TGCGCCAGCAGCTGGGGGGATCAACTCCCCGAGCAGTACTTC. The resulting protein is CASSWGDQLPEQYF.